The source of this T cell receptor beta chain is a study of blood T cell repertoires in COVID-19. Clones were read by immunoSEQ multiplex PCR, and TCRdb kept only the in-frame ones, dropping some. This table holds about 150,000 clones, over 80% found once. V dropped 1 base and J dropped 4; count of bases not matched to a gene: 6. CDR1 and CDR2 (germline): LNHDA, SQIVND (reference sequence). This CDR3 has 16 amino acids. Specimen: peripheral blood. The TCR was taken from a man younger than 40 with COVID-19, enrolled during active disease. The chain links TRBV19 to TRBJ2-3, with 9 bases aligning to TRBD2. In DNA, the CDR3 is TGTGCCAGTAGTATAGTAGGCGGGAGGGCCCCAGATACGCAGTATTTT. Its protein product is CASSIVGGRAPDTQYF.